The table lists the clone carrying this T cell receptor beta chain with many counts. These data belong to a study of T cells in Graves' hyperthyroidism and ophthalmopathy. J was trimmed by 0 bases and V by 3 bases; bases with no gene match: 5. Looked up from germline, CDR1 is GTSNPN and CDR2 is SVGIG (reference sequence). The CDR3 runs to 15 residues. Authors of the study amplified TCR beta CDR3 regions from RNA transcripts. First-round RT-PCR of the TCR CDR3 relied on the HTBI primer set. TCRdb reanalysed the multiplex PCR reads using MiXCR and keeps one entry per CDR3 protein. The repertoire holds hundreds of thousands of distinct CDR3 sequences, 14% seen once, with about 15% in the top ten. Thyroid ultrasound, orbital computed tomography, clinical symptoms, and serum thyroxine and TRAb underpinned diagnoses.

The sample was blood. The chain combines TRBV30 with TRBJ2-3; the match to TRBD2 covers 8 bases. The TCR sequence derives from a woman between 40 and 55 years old with Graves' hyperthyroidism. CDR3 in amino acids: CAWSELAASTDTQYF. As DNA, the CDR3 is TGTGCCTGGAGCGAACTAGCGGCTAGCACAGATACGCAGTATTTT. Variable domain in full (rest from reference TRBV30 and TRBJ2-3): SQTIHQWPATLVQPVGSPLSLECTVEGTSNPNLYWYRQAAGRGLQLLFYSVGIGQISSEVPQNLSASRPQDRQFILSSKKLLLSDSGFYLCAWSELAASTDTQYFGPGTRLTVL.